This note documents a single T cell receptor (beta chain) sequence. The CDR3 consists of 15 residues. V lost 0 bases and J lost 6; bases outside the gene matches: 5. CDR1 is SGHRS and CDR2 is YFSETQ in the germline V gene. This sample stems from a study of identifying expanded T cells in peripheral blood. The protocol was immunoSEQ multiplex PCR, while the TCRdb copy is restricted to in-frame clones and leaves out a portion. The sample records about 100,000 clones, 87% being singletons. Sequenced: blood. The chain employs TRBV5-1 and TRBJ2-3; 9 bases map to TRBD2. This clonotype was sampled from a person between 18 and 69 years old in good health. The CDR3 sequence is CASSLALAGPDTQYF. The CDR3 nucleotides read TGCGCCAGCAGCTTGGCCCTAGCGGGGCCCGATACGCAGTATTTT.